The rows below give T cell receptor beta chains drawn from one sample of a study of T cells in Graves' hyperthyroidism and ophthalmopathy. MiXCR, applied by TCRdb to the multiplex PCR reads, yields one record per CDR3 protein. The sample records about 250,000 distinct CDR3 sequences, over 20% being singletons. The sequenced material came from blood. Receptors originate from a man aged 30-40 years with Graves' ophthalmopathy. CDR3s include the opening cysteine and the closing phenylalanine or tryptophan. The D gene is left open where the match is weak. A clone size is listed for some rows: how often the clone was seen (once, few, many), or a class if it is expanded.

v_call: TRBV12-3/TRBV12-4; d_call: TRBD1; clone_size: few; j_call: TRBJ1-5; cdr3_nt: TGTGCCAGCAGTTTAGGGCGACAGGGTGCGAATCAGCCCCAGCATTTT; cdr3_aa: CASSLGRQGANQPQHF
v_call: TRBV11-2; d_call: NA; clone_size: many; j_call: TRBJ1-2; cdr3_nt: TGTGCCAGCAGCTCGCATGGAGGGGATGGCTACACCTTC; cdr3_aa: CASSSHGGDGYTF
v_call: TRBV5-6; d_call: NA; clone_size: many; j_call: TRBJ2-1; cdr3_nt: TGTGCCAGCAGCTTGAGGGCAATCCAACGGAATGAGCAGTTCTTC; cdr3_aa: CASSLRAIQRNEQFF
v_call: TRBV2; d_call: NA; clone_size: many; j_call: TRBJ1-2; cdr3_nt: TGTGCCAGCAGTGAGGTAGGGGCTGGCTATGGCTACACCTTC; cdr3_aa: CASSEVGAGYGYTF
v_call: TRBV7-8; d_call: NA; clone_size: few; j_call: TRBJ2-7; cdr3_nt: TGTGCCAGCAGCTTAGAAGGGGTTAAGCGGGACGAGCAGTACTTC; cdr3_aa: CASSLEGVKRDEQYF
v_call: TRBV5-1; d_call: NA; clone_size: few; j_call: TRBJ2-1; cdr3_nt: TGCGCCAGCAGCTTGACGGCTCCTCGGGGTGAGCAGTTCTTC; cdr3_aa: CASSLTAPRGEQFF
v_call: TRBV15; d_call: NA; clone_size: few; j_call: TRBJ2-1; cdr3_nt: TGTGCCACCAGCAGATCCCCCGGAAGGAGCTCCTACAATGAGCAGTTCTTC; cdr3_aa: CATSRSPGRSSYNEQFF
v_call: TRBV29-1; d_call: TRBD2; clone_size: NA; j_call: TRBJ2-2; cdr3_nt: TGCAGCGTTGGTGGATTGGTAACTAGCGGGTCCCCCGGGGAGCTGTTTTTT; cdr3_aa: CSVGGLVTSGSPGELFF
v_call: TRBV5-6; d_call: TRBD1; clone_size: NA; j_call: TRBJ1-2; cdr3_nt: TGTGCCAGCAGCTTATATGACAGGGGCTATGGCTACACCTTC; cdr3_aa: CASSLYDRGYGYTF
v_call: TRBV3-1; d_call: NA; clone_size: few; j_call: TRBJ2-5; cdr3_nt: TGTGCCAGCAGTGAAACCTGGGGCGGGGTGGTGGGAGAGACCCAGTACTTC; cdr3_aa: CASSETWGGVVGETQYF
v_call: TRBV4-1; d_call: TRBD2; clone_size: few; j_call: TRBJ2-5; cdr3_nt: TGCGCCAGCAGCCAAGTACCAGAGCGGGAGCAAGAGACCCAGTACTTC; cdr3_aa: CASSQVPEREQETQYF
v_call: TRBV2; d_call: TRBD1; clone_size: many; j_call: TRBJ1-2; cdr3_nt: TGTGCCAGCAGTGATTCCCGTCAGGGGGCGAACTATGGCTACACCTTC; cdr3_aa: CASSDSRQGANYGYTF
v_call: TRBV20-1; d_call: NA; clone_size: many; j_call: TRBJ1-1; cdr3_nt: TGCAGTGCTAGTTTCCCGGGATACACTGAAGCTTTCTTT; cdr3_aa: CSASFPGYTEAFF
v_call: TRBV12-3/TRBV12-4; d_call: NA; clone_size: many; j_call: TRBJ1-1; cdr3_nt: TGTGCCAGCACCCAGGGGTATAGGAACACTGAAGCTTTCTTT; cdr3_aa: CASTQGYRNTEAFF
v_call: TRBV12-3/TRBV12-4; d_call: NA; clone_size: many; j_call: TRBJ1-1; cdr3_nt: TGTGCCAGCACCTACCGGGGAGGAGACACTGAAGCTTTCTTT; cdr3_aa: CASTYRGGDTEAFF
v_call: TRBV24-1; d_call: NA; clone_size: many; j_call: TRBJ1-5; cdr3_nt: TGTGCCACCAGTGATTTAAGGGTCAGAGCTCAGCCCCAGCATTTT; cdr3_aa: CATSDLRVRAQPQHF
v_call: TRBV11-2; d_call: TRBD1; clone_size: many; j_call: TRBJ1-1; cdr3_nt: TGTGCCAGCAGCTCAAGGACAGGGGGGGGAACTGAAGCTTTCTTT; cdr3_aa: CASSSRTGGGTEAFF
v_call: TRBV12-3/TRBV12-4; d_call: NA; clone_size: NA; j_call: TRBJ1-6; cdr3_nt: TGTGCCAGCAGTTTAGGAGACAGCAATTCACCCCTCCACTTT; cdr3_aa: CASSLGDSNSPLHF
v_call: TRBV7-6; d_call: NA; clone_size: few; j_call: TRBJ2-7; cdr3_nt: TGTGCCAGCAGCCACCGAGACGGCGTCCTAGAGCAGTACTTC; cdr3_aa: CASSHRDGVLEQYF
v_call: TRBV11-3; d_call: TRBD1; clone_size: many; j_call: TRBJ1-1; cdr3_nt: TGTGCCAGCAGCTTCGGGACAGGGAGGTACACTGAAGCTTTCTTT; cdr3_aa: CASSFGTGRYTEAFF
v_call: TRBV19; d_call: TRBD2; clone_size: few; j_call: TRBJ2-2; cdr3_nt: TGTGCCAGTTTACCCCAAGCGGGAGAAGTCGGGGAGCTGTTTTTT; cdr3_aa: CASLPQAGEVGELFF
v_call: TRBV9; d_call: NA; clone_size: NA; j_call: TRBJ2-2; cdr3_nt: TGTGCCAGCAGCGTAGACGGGACCAGAAGCGGGGAGCTGTTTTTT; cdr3_aa: CASSVDGTRSGELFF
v_call: TRBV27; d_call: TRBD1; clone_size: few; j_call: TRBJ2-3; cdr3_nt: TGTGCCAGCATTACCGCCGGGACAGGGGGCACAGATACGCAGTATTTT; cdr3_aa: CASITAGTGGTDTQYF
v_call: TRBV14; d_call: NA; clone_size: many; j_call: TRBJ2-2; cdr3_nt: TGTGCCAGCAGCCTCCGTACCCAGAACACCGGGGAGCTGTTTTTT; cdr3_aa: CASSLRTQNTGELFF
v_call: TRBV7-9; d_call: NA; clone_size: few; j_call: TRBJ2-7; cdr3_nt: TGTGCCAGCAGCTTTAGTGGGGGGGAGCAGTACTTC; cdr3_aa: CASSFSGGEQYF